The 25 T cell receptor beta chains in this list originate from one sample, sequenced in a study of regulatory T cells in long-lasting Graves disease. The authors built TCR beta libraries using iRepertoire HTBI primers and Arm-PCR of CDR3 regions. One entry per CDR3 protein, called by TCRdb with MiXCR from the multiplex PCR reads. The repertoire holds about 530,000 distinct CDR3 sequences, with roughly a sixth as singletons. Time point denoted: newly diagnosed GD, antithyroid drugs for less than 3 months. The TCR library was made from RNA that had been extracted from PBMCs in TRIzol. The data were also submitted as part of a second study, on T cells in Graves' hyperthyroidism and ophthalmopathy.

This specimen was peripheral blood mononuclear cells (PBMCs), taken at new diagnosis, from a patient treated with antithyroid drugs. All receptors derive from a woman aged 35-65 years with Graves disease.

The chain is built from TRBV14 and TRBJ1-1; maybe TRBD1 (5 bases). The CDR3 contains 18 residues. Trimming shortened V by 0 bases and J by 0 bases, and 17 bases separated the two germline ends. The germline V gene has CDR1 SGHDN and CDR2 FVKESK. The CDR3 DNA reads TGTGCCAGCAGCCAAGATCCCAGGGAGTGGTGGATGAACACTGAAGCTTTCTTT. Amino acids: CASSQDPREWWMNTEAFF.

This clonotype was detected ten times or more. The chain combines TRBV28 with TRBJ1-6; possibly TRBD1 for D (6 bases). V lost 6 bases and J 10 bases, leaving 19 bases between the germline ends. Germline CDR1 and CDR2: MDHEN and SYDVKM. The CDR3 spans 15 residues. The CDR3 reads CASRRGQLRESPLHF. The CDR3 DNA reads as TGTGCCAGCAGACGCGGACAGTTAAGGGAGTCACCCCTCCACTTT.

There are many counts of this clonotype. The chain is built from TRBV5-4 and TRBJ2-3, with TRBD2 matching 7 bases. CDR3 length equals 15 residues. Germline V gives CDR1 SGHNT, CDR2 YYREEE (reference sequence). V was clipped by 5 bases and J by 2 bases; unmatched bases: 8. The CDR3 nucleotides read TGTGCCAGCAGTCCAGCCAGCGGGGCCACAGATACGCAGTATTTT. Translating gives CASSPASGATDTQYF.

The chain combines TRBV3-1 with TRBJ1-4, with D maybe TRBD1 (6 bases). The CDR3 has 15 amino acids. The germline CDR1 and CDR2 sequences are LGHDT and YNNKEL (reference sequence). V lost 4 bases to trimming and J lost 7 bases, with 16 bases between them. The chain's CDR3 is CASSPPGGAGEKLFF. The DNA of the CDR3 is TGTGCCAGCAGCCCACCCGGGGGGGCGGGTGAAAAACTGTTTTTT. Combining the CDR3 with reference TRBV3-1 and TRBJ1-4 gives the whole variable domain DTAVSQTPKYLVTQMGNDKSIKCEQNLGHDTMYWYKQDSKKFLKIMFSYNNKELIINETVPNRFSPKSPDKAHLNLHINSLELGDSAVYFCASSPPGGAGEKLFFGSGTQLSVL.

This clonotype was seen at least ten times. The CDR3 DNA is TGTGCCAGCAGCCCCGAACTCGGACAGGGCAAACTGTTTTTT. It specifies CASSPELGQGKLFF. The chain links TRBV28 to TRBJ1-4, with 8 bases lining up with TRBD1. CDR3 size: 14 residues. The V gene's germline CDR1 is MDHEN and CDR2 SYDVKM. V was clipped by 6 bases and J by 11 bases; unmatched bases: 11.

This clonotype showed up just a few times. The genes are TRBV30 and TRBJ1-3; D is undetermined. The V end lost 1 base, the J end lost 0 bases, and 10 bases lay between the germline ends. CDR3 size: 15 residues. Germline CDR1 GTSNPN, CDR2 SVGIG (reference sequence). Written as DNA, the CDR3 is TGTGCCTGGAGTGCGGACTTCCGCTCTGGAAACACCATATATTTT. This sequence encodes CAWSADFRSGNTIYF.

With regard to this clonotype: A much larger clone differs by one base, so this may be a read error. V and J are TRBV5-1 and TRBJ2-5; D not certain. Per the germline V gene, CDR1 is SGHRS and CDR2 is YFSETQ. CDR3 length: 12 residues. CDR3 amino acids: CSRRHHQETQYF. The CDR3 bases are TGCTCCAGGCGACATCACCAAGAGACCCAGTACTTC.

The CDR3 sequence: CASSQDLMLSGNTIYF. The CDR3 bases are TGTGCCAGCAGCCAAGATCTGATGCTCTCTGGAAACACCATATATTTT. This rearrangement joins TRBV3-1 to TRBJ1-3, with unresolved D. CDR3 length equals 16 residues. Trimming pared 0 bases from V and 0 bases from J, leaving 9 bases between. Germline CDR1 reads LGHDT; CDR2 reads YNNKEL (reference sequence).

In this sample, this clonotype turned up many times. V and J are TRBV6-5 and TRBJ1-1; 8 bases map to TRBD1. V gave up 0 bases and J gave up 1 base; unmatched junction bases: 1. The CDR3 extends over 15 amino acids. The germline V gene encodes CDR1 MNHEY and CDR2 SVGAGI. CDR3 sequence (DNA): TGTGCCAGCAGTTACTCTGGGACAGGGAACACTGAAGCTTTCTTT. Translating gives CASSYSGTGNTEAFF.

The chain couples TRBV20-1 to TRBJ2-1, with D possibly TRBD2 on 5 matching bases. CDR3 size: 11 residues. V was pared by 0 bases and J by 15 bases, with 12 bases between. Per germline, CDR1 DFQATT and CDR2 SNEGSKA (reference sequence). CDR3 DNA: TGCAGTGCTAGAGATAGCACCGAGGGGTTCTTC. Translating gives CSARDSTEGFF.

This clonotype has more than one count but fewer than ten. A read error may account for a junction end that differs from germline. The chain joins TRBV7-9 to TRBJ1-1; D not certain. The CDR3 is 13 amino acids. The germline CDR1 and CDR2 sequences are SEHNR and FQNEAQ (reference sequence). The CDR3 coding sequence is TGTGCCAGCAGTTTCTCACAACCCACTGAAGCTTCCTTT. Its translation: CASSFSQPTEASF. Complete variable domain (other parts from reference TRBV7-9 and TRBJ1-1): DTGVSQNPRHKITKRGQNVTFRCDPISEHNRLYWYRQTLGQGPEFLTYFQNEAQLEKSRLLSDRFSAERPKGSFSTLEIQRTEQGDSAMYLCASSFSQPTEASFGQGTRLTVV.

This clonotype showed up many times. The chain links TRBV5-1 to TRBJ2-4; perhaps TRBD1 as D (6 bases). Deletions cut 3 bases from V and 7 bases from J, with 14 bases between. This CDR3 region has 14 residues. Germline CDR1 reads SGHRS; CDR2 reads YFSETQ. CDR3 nucleotide sequence: TGCGCCAGCAGCTGGGGCAGACAGGAGAACATTCAGTACTTC. It specifies CASSWGRQENIQYF.

The chain links TRBV6-1 to TRBJ1-5, with 12 bases fitting TRBD1. V shed 5 bases, J shed 2 bases, and the junction held 7 bases outside the gene matches. From germline, CDR1 is MNHNS and CDR2 SASEGT. This CDR3 contains 17 residues. The CDR3 coding sequence is TGTGCCAGCAGTCCCGGGACAGGGGGCAGTGGCAATCAGCCCCAGCATTTT. Translated, it gives CASSPGTGGSGNQPQHF.

This clonotype was counted only a few times. This chain joins TRBV5-1 and TRBJ1-1, with D possibly TRBD1 on 5 matching bases. The CDR3 runs to 13 residues. Germline assignment: CDR1 SGHRS and CDR2 YFSETQ. The V end lost 7 bases, the J end lost 11 bases, and 21 bases lay between the germline ends. The CDR3 is CASALGQGRAAFF. CDR3 DNA: TGCGCCAGCGCACTTGGGCAGGGCAGAGCTGCTTTCTTT.

There are many counts of this clonotype. This chain joins TRBV6-1 and TRBJ1-4; 8 bases are shared with TRBD1. CDR1 MNHNS and CDR2 SASEGT come from the germline V gene. V was pared by 6 bases and J by 5 bases, with 8 bases of the junction left unmatched. This CDR3 contains 15 residues. The CDR3 loop is CASRVTGDLNEKLFF. As DNA, the CDR3 is TGTGCCAGCAGAGTGACAGGGGACTTAAATGAAAAACTGTTTTTT.

This clonotype was detected ten times or more. The chain combines TRBV28 with TRBJ2-3, with D possibly TRBD2 on 6 matching bases. This CDR3 has 13 residues. V dropped 10 bases and J dropped 9 bases, with 20 bases sitting between them. CDR1 is MDHEN and CDR2 is SYDVKM in the germline V gene. CDR3: CATMGLPSFTQYF. The CDR3 DNA reads TGTGCCACTATGGGACTCCCTTCATTCACGCAGTATTTT.

As regards this clonotype: Just one base apart from a much larger clone, this may be a read error. This chain connects TRBV29-1 to TRBJ1-2; D perhaps matches TRBD1 (5 bases). Germline V lookup: CDR1 SQVTM, CDR2 ANQGSEA. The ends were cut back, 3 bases at V and 4 bases at J, with 21 bases in the middle. The CDR3 extends over 16 amino acids. In DNA, the CDR3 is TGCAGCGTTGACGGGGCACAGGTTTCACCCAGCTATGGCTACACCTTC. Its protein is CSVDGAQVSPSYGYTF. Combining the CDR3 with reference TRBV29-1 and TRBJ1-2 gives the whole variable domain SAVISQKPSRDICQRGTSLTIQCQVDSQVTMMFWYRQQPGQSLTLIATANQGSEATYESGFVIDKFPISRPNLTFSTLTVSNMSPEDSSIYLCSVDGAQVSPSYGYTFGSGTRLTVV.

This clonotype has just a few counts. J is TRBJ1-1 and V is TRBV5-1, with D possibly being TRBD1 (5 bases). CDR1 is SGHRS, CDR2 YFSETQ, per germline. This CDR3 has 13 residues. Trimming removed 1 base at V and 7 bases at J, with 11 bases between. The CDR3 nucleotides read TGCGCCAGCAGCTTGATGGCGGGGGGTGAAGCTTTCTTT. Protein sequence: CASSLMAGGEAFF. The whole variable domain, remainder taken from reference TRBV5-1 and TRBJ1-1, is KAGVTQTPRYLIKTRGQQVTLSCSPISGHRSVSWYQQTPGQGLQFLFEYFSETQRNKGNFPGRFSGRQFSNSRSEMNVSTLELGDSALYLCASSLMAGGEAFFGQGTRLTVV.

The chain joins TRBV10-3 to TRBJ1-1; the match to TRBD1 covers 7 bases. The V gene's germline CDR1 is ENHRY and CDR2 SYGVKD. The V gene end was trimmed by 2 bases and the J gene end by 1 base; junction bases not matched to a gene: 10. CDR3 length: 17 amino acids. CDR3 amino acids: CAISEPNRQGKNTEAFF. In DNA, the CDR3 is TGTGCCATCAGTGAGCCCAACCGACAGGGAAAGAACACTGAAGCTTTCTTT.

In this sample, this clonotype turned up many times. CDR3 loop: CAWRTSVVVTQYF. The DNA of the CDR3 is TGTGCCTGGAGGACTAGCGTGGTGGTGACCCAGTACTTC. The chain links TRBV30 to TRBJ2-5; 8 bases are shared with TRBD2. V shed 3 bases, J shed 7 bases, and the junction held 7 bases outside the gene matches. CDR3 length: 13 residues. The germline V gene encodes CDR1 GTSNPN and CDR2 SVGIG (reference sequence).

The CDR3 here is CASSRGQISGNTIYF. In DNA form, the CDR3 reads TGCGCCAGCAGCCGGGGACAGATCTCTGGAAACACCATATATTTT. The chain uses TRBV4-1 and TRBJ1-3, with 7 bases that match TRBD1. Trimming at V came to 4 bases and at J to 0 bases, leaving 3 bases not matched to a gene. The CDR3 extends over 15 amino acids. The germline V gene has CDR1 MGHRA and CDR2 YSYEKL.

This clonotype was picked up many times. This chain links TRBV12-3 or TRBV12-4 with TRBJ1-2; a weak D match, TRBD1 (6 bases). The length of the CDR3 is 18 residues. V lost 1 base, J lost 8 bases, and 26 bases lay in between. As DNA, the CDR3 is TGTGCCAGCAGTTTAGTTTCTGGAGGACAGCGAAGCCCCTGGGGCTACACCTTC. Protein product: CASSLVSGGQRSPWGYTF.

This clonotype was counted a few times. This rearrangement joins TRBV20-1 to TRBJ1-1; D perhaps matches TRBD1 (5 bases). The germline V gene encodes CDR1 DFQATT and CDR2 SNEGSKA (reference sequence). The CDR3 is 17 residues long. V was trimmed by 0 bases and J by 0 bases, leaving 17 bases between them. The CDR3 bases are TGCAGTGCTAGAGATTTTCAGGGAAATCCAATGAACACTGAAGCTTTCTTT. Its protein is CSARDFQGNPMNTEAFF.

This clonotype has more than one count but fewer than ten. This chain connects TRBV6-5 to TRBJ1-1, with D possibly TRBD1 on 5 matching bases. V was clipped by 1 base and J by 5 bases, with 8 bases between them. Per the germline V gene, CDR1 is MNHEY and CDR2 is SVGAGI. The CDR3 is made up of 13 amino acids. CDR3 DNA sequence: TGTGCCAGCAGTTACTTTGGGGGGACTGAAGCTTTCTTT. Protein: CASSYFGGTEAFF.

This clonotype was seen more than once but under ten times. The chain combines TRBV6-2 or TRBV6-3 with TRBJ1-2, with D possibly TRBD1 on 6 matching bases. The CDR3 extends over 14 amino acids. Germline-derived CDR1 and CDR2 are MNHEY and SVGEGT. The germline V and J ends were trimmed by 5 bases and 2 bases, with 12 bases remaining between them. The DNA for the CDR3 is TGTGCCAGCAGTCCGCGACAGGAAAACTATGGCTACACCTTC. This sequence encodes CASSPRQENYGYTF.